These T cell receptor beta chains were read from a single sample in a study of blood T cell repertoires in COVID-19. Clones were sequenced by immunoSEQ multiplex PCR, and TCRdb holds only the in-frame ones, with some missing. The profile shows tens of thousands of clones, 88% of them singletons. The material sequenced was peripheral blood. The receptors stem from a man aged 65-85 years with acute or convalescent COVID-19. The CDR3 runs from the conserved cysteine through the conserved F or W. Fields, in order: V gene, clone size, CDR3 protein. Only part of the rows carry a size: once, few, many, or a class if the clone is expanded.

v_gene: TRBV19; abundance: NA; CDR3aa: CASGTPYEQYF
v_gene: TRBV24-1; abundance: NA; CDR3aa: CATSDLKAGIYGYTF
v_gene: TRBV6-1; abundance: NA; CDR3aa: CASTQGDRGNEQFF
v_gene: TRBV30; abundance: NA; CDR3aa: CAWSAAGPSGGYTF
v_gene: TRBV9; abundance: NA; CDR3aa: CASSTYWDRGNEQFF
v_gene: TRBV4-1; abundance: NA; CDR3aa: CASSQLAPAETQYF
v_gene: TRBV18; abundance: NA; CDR3aa: CASSQDRGNSYEQYF
v_gene: TRBV27; abundance: NA; CDR3aa: CATRVFQGTYEQYF
v_gene: TRBV2; abundance: NA; CDR3aa: CASRGTAGNTIYF
v_gene: TRBV29-1; abundance: NA; CDR3aa: CSVLGATNTGELFF
v_gene: TRBV4-2; abundance: once; CDR3aa: CASSQDQGKQPQHF
v_gene: TRBV24-1; abundance: NA; CDR3aa: CATSDAGTSGRGEQFF
v_gene: TRBV6-5; abundance: NA; CDR3aa: CASSPRGRSTDTQYF
v_gene: TRBV9; abundance: NA; CDR3aa: CASSVEGLSYNEQFF
v_gene: TRBV15; abundance: NA; CDR3aa: CATSRPGGYEQYF
v_gene: TRBV27; abundance: once; CDR3aa: CASSLSSRRRTDTQYF
v_gene: TRBV5-5; abundance: NA; CDR3aa: CASSLGQGLNSPLHF
v_gene: TRBV14; abundance: NA; CDR3aa: CASSPGLALHQETQYF